These T cell receptor beta chains were read from a single sample in a study of blood T cell repertoires in COVID-19. Generated by immunoSEQ multiplex PCR, the TCRdb table keeps only in-frame clones and is missing some. The sample yields 100,000 or so clones, roughly 79% seen once. The material sequenced was peripheral blood. Every receptor here comes from a woman aged 70 to 79 with acute or convalescent COVID-19. Both conserved end residues are part of each CDR3. D genes are given only for firm matches. Not every row has a clone size; where given, it reads once, few, many or a size class.

J: TRBJ1-6; size: NA; D: NA; V: TRBV13; DNA: TGTGCCAGCAGCTTAGGAACGGGATTACTCCACTTT; CDR3: CASSLGTGLLHF
J: TRBJ2-3; size: few; D: TRBD2; V: TRBV3-1/TRBV3-2; DNA: TGTGCCAGCAGCCAAGATCGGCGGGGGGACCCCACAGATACGCAGTATTTT; CDR3: CASSQDRRGDPTDTQYF
J: TRBJ1-4; size: NA; D: NA; V: TRBV2; DNA: TGTGCCAGCAGTGAAGTGGTGCGGGGAAAACTGTTTTTT; CDR3: CASSEVVRGKLFF
J: TRBJ1-2; size: NA; D: NA; V: TRBV6-5; DNA: TGTGCCGGGAACGAGGCACAGGGATTTGGTTCCGGCTACACCTTC; CDR3: CAGNEAQGFGSGYTF
J: TRBJ1-2; size: NA; D: NA; V: TRBV5-8; DNA: TGTGCCAGCAGCCCGCGGACCTTC; CDR3: CASSPRTF
J: TRBJ1-4; size: NA; D: NA; V: TRBV6-5; DNA: TGTGCCAGCAGTTACTCTGGGGGGGAGGGGGAAAAACTGTTTTTT; CDR3: CASSYSGGEGEKLFF
J: TRBJ1-2; size: NA; D: NA; V: TRBV2; DNA: TGTGCCAGCTGCCCCAGGGGATCTAACTATGGCTACACCTTC; CDR3: CASCPRGSNYGYTF
J: TRBJ2-2; size: NA; D: NA; V: TRBV2; DNA: TGTGCCAGCAGTGAGGCCGGAGCCGGGGAGCTGTTTTTT; CDR3: CASSEAGAGELFF
J: TRBJ1-5; size: NA; D: TRBD1; V: TRBV6-1; DNA: TGTGCCAGCAGTGAAGTATGGACAGGAGGTCAGCCCCAGCATTTT; CDR3: CASSEVWTGGQPQHF
J: TRBJ1-1; size: few; D: TRBD1; V: TRBV10-3; DNA: TGTGCCATCAGTCCGGACAGGGGTAACGAAGCTTTCTTT; CDR3: CAISPDRGNEAFF
J: TRBJ2-5; size: once; D: NA; V: TRBV27; DNA: TGTGCCAGCAGCGCGGGGAGGGACAGGAAAGAGACCCAGTACTTC; CDR3: CASSAGRDRKETQYF
J: TRBJ2-1; size: few; D: TRBD2; V: TRBV7-3; DNA: TGTGCCAGCAGCCTCTCTAGCGGGGAGCAGTTCTTC; CDR3: CASSLSSGEQFF
J: TRBJ1-3; size: NA; D: NA; V: TRBV7-9; DNA: TGTGCCAGCAGCCCGACAGTAGGAAACACCATATATTTT; CDR3: CASSPTVGNTIYF
J: TRBJ2-7; size: NA; D: NA; V: TRBV5-4; DNA: TGTGCCAGCAGTCGTGCCGGGACTTACGCCTACGAGCAGTACTTC; CDR3: CASSRAGTYAYEQYF
J: TRBJ1-3; size: NA; D: NA; V: TRBV9; DNA: TGTGCCAGCAGCCAGGACGGGAGCTCTGGAAACACCATATATTTT; CDR3: CASSQDGSSGNTIYF
J: TRBJ1-3; size: NA; D: NA; V: TRBV19; DNA: TGTGCCAGTACCTCGGACACTTTCTCTGGAAACACCATATATTTT; CDR3: CASTSDTFSGNTIYF
J: TRBJ1-2; size: NA; D: TRBD1; V: TRBV15; DNA: TGTGCCACCAGCAGATCGCTACAGGGGGATAGTGGCTACACCTTC; CDR3: CATSRSLQGDSGYTF
J: TRBJ2-5; size: NA; D: NA; V: TRBV15; DNA: TGTGCCACCAGCAGCTATTTGGAGACCCAGTACTTC; CDR3: CATSSYLETQYF
J: TRBJ1-2; size: few; D: NA; V: TRBV30; DNA: TGTGCCTGGAGTAGCGGGGGCAGAGCTAACTATGGCTACACCTTC; CDR3: CAWSSGGRANYGYTF
J: TRBJ2-7; size: NA; D: NA; V: TRBV9; DNA: TGTGCCAGCAGCGTAGGGTCAGGGCCCTACGAGCAGTACTTC; CDR3: CASSVGSGPYEQYF
J: TRBJ1-3; size: once; D: NA; V: TRBV18; DNA: TGTGCCAGCTCCCCGATGGGTGACTACTCTGGAAACACCATATATTTT; CDR3: CASSPMGDYSGNTIYF
J: TRBJ2-1; size: NA; D: TRBD1; V: TRBV18; DNA: TGTGCCAGCTCACCAATGGGACAGGGGGTCTATGAGCAGTTCTTC; CDR3: CASSPMGQGVYEQFF
J: TRBJ1-5; size: NA; D: TRBD1; V: TRBV5-6; DNA: TGTGCCAGCAGCTTACAGGGGGCGGAAAACAGGCAGCCCCAGCATTTT; CDR3: CASSLQGAENRQPQHF
J: TRBJ2-5; size: NA; D: NA; V: TRBV14; DNA: TGTGCCAGCAGCCAAGATCTTTCCCAAGAGACCCAGTACTTC; CDR3: CASSQDLSQETQYF
J: TRBJ1-1; size: NA; D: TRBD1; V: TRBV5-4; DNA: TGTGCCAGCAGCTGGGACAGTCTCGAAGCTTTCTTT; CDR3: CASSWDSLEAFF
J: TRBJ2-3; size: few; D: TRBD1; V: TRBV19; DNA: TGTGCCAGTAGTACAGGACAGGGACGGCAGTATTTT; CDR3: CASSTGQGRQYF
J: TRBJ1-4; size: NA; D: NA; V: TRBV4-3; DNA: TGCGCCAGCAGCCAAGAAACAGGAGAAAAACTGTTTTTT; CDR3: CASSQETGEKLFF
J: TRBJ1-2; size: NA; D: TRBD1; V: TRBV27; DNA: TGTGCCAGCAGAACAGGACAGGGGGGTGGCTACACCTTC; CDR3: CASRTGQGGGYTF
J: TRBJ1-1; size: few; D: NA; V: TRBV3-1/TRBV3-2; DNA: TGTGCCAGCAGCCAGGAGGACAGTGGGGGCCTGGCTTTCTTT; CDR3: CASSQEDSGGLAFF
J: TRBJ2-3; size: NA; D: TRBD2; V: TRBV9; DNA: TGTGCCAGCAGCGAAGTAGCGGGGGGGCCGGCAGATACGCAGTATTTT; CDR3: CASSEVAGGPADTQYF
J: TRBJ1-5; size: NA; D: NA; V: TRBV12-5; DNA: TGTGCTAGTGCGCACAGGGCCAGTGGCAATCAGCCCCAGCATTTT; CDR3: CASAHRASGNQPQHF
J: TRBJ1-3; size: NA; D: NA; V: TRBV4-1; DNA: TGCGCCAGCAGCCAAGAAACCGGGTCTGGAAACACCATATATTTT; CDR3: CASSQETGSGNTIYF
J: TRBJ1-2; size: NA; D: NA; V: TRBV7-2; DNA: TGTGCCAGCAGCCCGCGGGTTGGGGAAGGCTACACCTTC; CDR3: CASSPRVGEGYTF
J: TRBJ1-1; size: NA; D: TRBD1; V: TRBV9; DNA: TGTGCCAGCAGCGTAGGGACAGGGGGCGTCAGGGGCACTGAAGCTTTCTTT; CDR3: CASSVGTGGVRGTEAFF
J: TRBJ1-6; size: once; D: NA; V: TRBV3-1/TRBV3-2; DNA: TGTGCCAGCAGCCAAGATGTCCGGACAAGAAATAATTCACCCCTCCACTTT; CDR3: CASSQDVRTRNNSPLHF
J: TRBJ1-4; size: NA; D: TRBD1; V: TRBV4-3; DNA: TGCGCCAGCAGCCACTTCGACAGGGGGAATGAAAAACTGTTTTTT; CDR3: CASSHFDRGNEKLFF
J: TRBJ2-2; size: NA; D: NA; V: TRBV6-8; DNA: TGTGCCAGCAGTTACTCGACAGACTCGAACACCGGGGAGCTGTTTTTT; CDR3: CASSYSTDSNTGELFF
J: TRBJ1-5; size: NA; D: NA; V: TRBV19; DNA: TGTGCCAGCGGGGGGGCCCCTTATCAGCCCCAGCATTTT; CDR3: CASGGAPYQPQHF
J: TRBJ2-3; size: NA; D: NA; V: TRBV5-5; DNA: TGTGCCAGCAGCTTGACTAGCCCAACCAGCACAGATACGCAGTATTTT; CDR3: CASSLTSPTSTDTQYF
J: TRBJ1-2; size: NA; D: TRBD1; V: TRBV5-4; DNA: TGTGCCAGCAGCTTGGTAGGGGGCAACTATGGCTACACCTTC; CDR3: CASSLVGGNYGYTF
J: TRBJ2-3; size: NA; D: NA; V: TRBV6-6; DNA: TGTGCCAGCAGTTCCAGGACAGGCACAGATACGCAGTATTTT; CDR3: CASSSRTGTDTQYF
J: TRBJ1-2; size: NA; D: NA; V: TRBV29-1; DNA: TGCAGCGTTGAAATACAGAACTATGGCTACACCTTC; CDR3: CSVEIQNYGYTF
J: TRBJ1-5; size: NA; D: NA; V: TRBV18; DNA: TGTGCCAGCTCACCACAGGCACAGAATCAGCCCCAGCATTTT; CDR3: CASSPQAQNQPQHF
J: TRBJ1-2; size: once; D: NA; V: TRBV6-1; DNA: TGTGCCAGCAGTGAAGCGCGGGGTGTGGGAAACTATGGCTACACCTTC; CDR3: CASSEARGVGNYGYTF
J: TRBJ2-2; size: NA; D: TRBD1; V: TRBV18; DNA: TGTGCCAGCTCCGCCGGGACAGGGAGCACCGGGGAGCTGTTTTTT; CDR3: CASSAGTGSTGELFF
J: TRBJ2-3; size: NA; D: TRBD2; V: TRBV4-2; DNA: TGTGCCAGCAGCCAAGGAGGACTAGCGGGGGGCACGCAGTATTTT; CDR3: CASSQGGLAGGTQYF
J: TRBJ1-1; size: NA; D: TRBD1; V: TRBV16; DNA: TGTGCCAGCACAAGGGGGCCTAATGAAGCTTTCTTT; CDR3: CASTRGPNEAFF